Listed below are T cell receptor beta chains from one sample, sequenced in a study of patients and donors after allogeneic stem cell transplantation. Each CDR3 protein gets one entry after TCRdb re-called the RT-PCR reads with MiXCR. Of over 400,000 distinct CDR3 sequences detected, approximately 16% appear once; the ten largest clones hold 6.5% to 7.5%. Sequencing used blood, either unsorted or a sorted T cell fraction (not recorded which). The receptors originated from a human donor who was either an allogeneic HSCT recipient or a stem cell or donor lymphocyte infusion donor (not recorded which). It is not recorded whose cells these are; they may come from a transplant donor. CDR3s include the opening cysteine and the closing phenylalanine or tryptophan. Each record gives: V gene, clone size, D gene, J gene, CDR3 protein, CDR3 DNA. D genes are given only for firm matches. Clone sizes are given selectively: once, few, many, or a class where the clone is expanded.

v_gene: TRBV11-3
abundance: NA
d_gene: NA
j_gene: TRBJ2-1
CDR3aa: CASSWPGQTRGYEQFF
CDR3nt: TGTGCCAGCAGCTGGCCCGGACAGACCCGGGGATATGAGCAGTTCTTC

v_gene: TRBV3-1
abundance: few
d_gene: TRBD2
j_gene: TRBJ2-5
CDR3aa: CASSQGTSGTVLQETQYF
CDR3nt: TGTGCCAGCAGCCAAGGGACTAGCGGGACGGTACTCCAAGAGACCCAGTACTTC

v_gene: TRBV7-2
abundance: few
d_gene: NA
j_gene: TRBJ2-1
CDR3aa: CASSLGVSSSSYNEQFF
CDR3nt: TGTGCCAGCAGCTTAGGGGTTAGCTCCTCCTCCTACAATGAGCAGTTCTTC

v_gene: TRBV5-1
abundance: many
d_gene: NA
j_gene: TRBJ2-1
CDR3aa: CASSLSGSVNEQFF
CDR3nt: TGCGCCAGCAGCTTGTCCGGGAGCGTTAATGAGCAGTTCTTC

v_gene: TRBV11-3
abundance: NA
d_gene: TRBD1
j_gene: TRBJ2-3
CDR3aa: CASSTRTGGGTDTQYF
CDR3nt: TGTGCCAGCAGCACCCGGACAGGGGGCGGCACAGATACGCAGTATTTT

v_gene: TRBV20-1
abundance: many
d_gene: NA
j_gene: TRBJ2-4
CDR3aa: CSARRGSKNIQYF
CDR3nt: TGCAGTGCTAGAAGGGGGTCCAAAAACATTCAGTACTTC

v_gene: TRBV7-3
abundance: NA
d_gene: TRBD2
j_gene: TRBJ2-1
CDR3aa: CASSLGLGRGDEQFF
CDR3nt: TGTGCCAGCAGCCTCGGACTAGGGAGGGGAGATGAGCAGTTCTTC

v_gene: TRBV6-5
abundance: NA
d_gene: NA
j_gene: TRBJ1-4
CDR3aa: CASSYSRLSNEKLFF
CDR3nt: TGTGCCAGCAGTTACTCCCGACTGAGTAATGAAAAACTGTTTTTT

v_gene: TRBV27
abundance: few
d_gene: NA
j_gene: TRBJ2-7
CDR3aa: CASSLLGNPKGEQYF
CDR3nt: TGTGCCAGCAGTTTATTGGGCAACCCAAAGGGCGAGCAGTACTTC

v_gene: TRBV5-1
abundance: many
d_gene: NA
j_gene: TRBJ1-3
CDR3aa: CASSFDASSGNTIYF
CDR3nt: TGCGCCAGCAGCTTTGACGCGAGCTCTGGAAACACCATATATTTT

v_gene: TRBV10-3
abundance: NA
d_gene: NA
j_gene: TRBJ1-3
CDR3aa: CASLSGNTIYF
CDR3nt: TGTGCCAGCCTTTCTGGAAACACCATATATTTT

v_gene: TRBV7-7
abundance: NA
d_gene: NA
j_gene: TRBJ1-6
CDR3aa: CASSLEFNSPLHF
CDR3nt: TGTGCTAGCAGCTTAGAGTTCAATTCACCCCTCCACTTT

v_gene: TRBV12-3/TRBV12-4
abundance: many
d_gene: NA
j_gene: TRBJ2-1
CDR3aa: CASSFRGFEQFF
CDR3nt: TGTGCCAGCAGTTTCCGGGGGTTTGAGCAGTTCTTC

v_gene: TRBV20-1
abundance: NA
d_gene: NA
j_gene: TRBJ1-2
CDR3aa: CSAIIPGRTYGYTF
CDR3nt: TGCAGTGCTATTATCCCGGGACGGACCTATGGCTACACCTTC

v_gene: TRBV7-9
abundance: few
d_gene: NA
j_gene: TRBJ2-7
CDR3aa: CASSLLVSEQYF
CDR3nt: TGTGCCAGCAGCCTCCTAGTGAGCGAGCAGTACTTC

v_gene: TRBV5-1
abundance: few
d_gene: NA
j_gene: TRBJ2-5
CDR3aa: CASSFEQGWETQYF
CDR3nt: TGCGCCAGCAGCTTTGAACAGGGTTGGGAGACCCAGTACTTC

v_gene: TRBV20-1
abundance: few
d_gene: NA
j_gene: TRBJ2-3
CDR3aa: CSAPRTTDTQYF
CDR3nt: TGCAGTGCTCCCCGGACCACAGATACGCAGTATTTT

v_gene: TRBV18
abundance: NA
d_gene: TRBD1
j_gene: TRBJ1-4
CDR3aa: CASSPPGQGHEKLFF
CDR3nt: TGTGCCAGCTCACCACCGGGACAGGGTCATGAAAAACTGTTTTTT

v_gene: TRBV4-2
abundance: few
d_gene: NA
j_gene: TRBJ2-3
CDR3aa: CASSLQRGTDTQYF
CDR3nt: TGTGCCAGCAGCCTTCAGCGGGGCACAGATACGCAGTATTTT

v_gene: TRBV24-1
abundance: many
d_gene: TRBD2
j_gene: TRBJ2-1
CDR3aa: CATSDLLQLAGSRSYNEQFF
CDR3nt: TGTGCCACCAGTGATTTGCTACAACTAGCGGGGAGCCGGTCCTACAATGAGCAGTTCTTC

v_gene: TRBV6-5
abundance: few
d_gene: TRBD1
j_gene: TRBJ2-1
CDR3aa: CASSYSRDRGPKDEQFF
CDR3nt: TGTGCCAGCAGTTACTCACGGGACAGGGGGCCGAAAGATGAGCAGTTCTTC

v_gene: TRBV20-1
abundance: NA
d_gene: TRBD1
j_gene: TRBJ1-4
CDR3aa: CSAAQGADEKLFF
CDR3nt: TGCAGTGCTGCCCAGGGGGCGGATGAAAAACTGTTTTTT

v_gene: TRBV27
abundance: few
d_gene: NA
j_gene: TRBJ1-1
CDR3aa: CASSFLPQGTEAFF
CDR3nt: TGTGCCAGCAGTTTCCTCCCTCAAGGCACTGAAGCTTTCTTT

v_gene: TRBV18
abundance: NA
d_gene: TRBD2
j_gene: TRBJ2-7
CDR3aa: CASSTRTSGVSYEQYF
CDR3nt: TGTGCCAGCTCAACGCGGACTAGCGGGGTCTCCTACGAGCAGTACTTC

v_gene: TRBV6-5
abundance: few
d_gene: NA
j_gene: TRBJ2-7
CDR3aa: CASSYRRGSYEQYF
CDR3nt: TGTGCCAGCAGTTACCGGAGGGGCTCCTACGAGCAGTACTTC

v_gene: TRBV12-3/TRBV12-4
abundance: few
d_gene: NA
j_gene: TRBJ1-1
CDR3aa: CASTVRERAFF
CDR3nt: TGTGCCAGCACGGTGAGGGAACGAGCTTTCTTT

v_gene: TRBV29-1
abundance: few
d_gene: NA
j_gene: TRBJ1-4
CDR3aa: CSVVGGGEKLFF
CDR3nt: TGCAGCGTTGTCGGCGGTGGTGAAAAACTGTTTTTT

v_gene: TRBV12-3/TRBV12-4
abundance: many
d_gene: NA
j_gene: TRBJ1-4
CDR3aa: CASSFAFNEKLFF
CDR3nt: TGTGCCAGCAGTTTCGCCTTTAATGAAAAACTGTTTTTT

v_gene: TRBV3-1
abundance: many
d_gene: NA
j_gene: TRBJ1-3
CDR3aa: CASRPLSGNTIYF
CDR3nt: TGTGCCAGCAGACCCCTCTCTGGAAACACCATATATTTT

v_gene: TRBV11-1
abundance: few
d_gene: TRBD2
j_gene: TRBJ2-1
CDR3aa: CASSSTRTSVRSYNEQFF
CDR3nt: TGTGCCAGCAGCTCCACCCGGACTAGCGTAAGGTCCTACAATGAGCAGTTCTTC

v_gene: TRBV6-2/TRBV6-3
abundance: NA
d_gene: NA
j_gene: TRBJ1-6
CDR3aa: CASSYLRQPANNSPLHF
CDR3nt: TGTGCCAGCAGTTATCTGCGACAGCCAGCGAATAATTCACCCCTCCACTTT

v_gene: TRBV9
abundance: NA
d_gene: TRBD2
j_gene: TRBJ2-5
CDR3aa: CASSPRSMPGGEETQYF
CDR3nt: TGTGCCAGCAGCCCTCGTAGCATGCCGGGGGGTGAGGAGACCCAGTACTTC

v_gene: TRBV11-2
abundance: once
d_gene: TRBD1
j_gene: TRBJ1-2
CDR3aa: CASSEDRSYGYTF
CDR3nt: TGTGCCAGCAGCGAGGACAGGAGTTATGGCTACACCTTC

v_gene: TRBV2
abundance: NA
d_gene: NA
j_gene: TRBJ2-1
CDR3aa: CATHRAWIAYNEQFF
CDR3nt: TGTGCCACCCACCGGGCCTGGATAGCCTACAATGAGCAGTTCTTC

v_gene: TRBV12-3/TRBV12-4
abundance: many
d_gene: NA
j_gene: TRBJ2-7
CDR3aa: CATSRGNEQYF
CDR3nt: TGTGCCACCTCAAGGGGAAACGAGCAGTACTTC